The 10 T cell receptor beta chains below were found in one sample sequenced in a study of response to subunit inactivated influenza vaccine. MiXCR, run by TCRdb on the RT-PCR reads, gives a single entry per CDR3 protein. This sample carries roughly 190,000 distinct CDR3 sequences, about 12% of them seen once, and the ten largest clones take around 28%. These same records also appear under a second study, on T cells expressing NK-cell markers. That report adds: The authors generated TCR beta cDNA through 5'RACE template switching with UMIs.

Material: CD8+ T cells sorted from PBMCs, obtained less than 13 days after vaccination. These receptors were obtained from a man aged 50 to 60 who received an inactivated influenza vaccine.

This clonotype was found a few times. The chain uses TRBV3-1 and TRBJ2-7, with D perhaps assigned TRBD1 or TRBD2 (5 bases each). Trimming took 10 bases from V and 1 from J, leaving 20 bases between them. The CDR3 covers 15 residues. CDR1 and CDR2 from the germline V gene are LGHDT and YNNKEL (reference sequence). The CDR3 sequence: CANLGDSKLSYEQYF. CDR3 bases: TGTGCCAATTTGGGAGACAGTAAGCTATCCTACGAGCAGTACTTC.

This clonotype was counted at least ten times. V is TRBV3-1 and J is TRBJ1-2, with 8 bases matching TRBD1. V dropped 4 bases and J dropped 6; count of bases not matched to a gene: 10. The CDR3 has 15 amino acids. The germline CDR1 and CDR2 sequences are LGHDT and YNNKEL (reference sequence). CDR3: CASSPSGGEFDGYTF. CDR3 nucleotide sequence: TGTGCCAGCAGCCCATCAGGGGGCGAATTTGATGGCTACACCTTC.

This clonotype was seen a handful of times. The CDR3 reads CSVGSTGNYGYTF. CDR3 sequence (DNA): TGCAGCGTAGGCTCGACAGGAAACTATGGCTACACCTTC. This chain connects TRBV29-1 to TRBJ1-2, with D possibly TRBD1 on 6 matching bases. Germline lookup yields CDR1 SQVTM and CDR2 ANQGSEA. The CDR3 loop spans 13 amino acids. V dropped 6 bases and J dropped 2 bases, with 13 bases sitting between them.

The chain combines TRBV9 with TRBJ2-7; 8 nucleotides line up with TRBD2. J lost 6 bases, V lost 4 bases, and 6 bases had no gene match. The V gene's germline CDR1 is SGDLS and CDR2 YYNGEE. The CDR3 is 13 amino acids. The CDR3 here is CASSPRGGGEQYF. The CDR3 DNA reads TGTGCCAGCAGCCCCCGGGGGGGTGGCGAGCAGTACTTC. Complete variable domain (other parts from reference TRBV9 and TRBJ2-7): DSGVTQTPKHLITATGQRVTLRCSPRSGDLSVYWYQQSLDQGLQFLIQYYNGEERAKGNILERFSAQQFPDLHSELNLSSLELGDSALYFCASSPRGGGEQYFGPGTRLTVT.

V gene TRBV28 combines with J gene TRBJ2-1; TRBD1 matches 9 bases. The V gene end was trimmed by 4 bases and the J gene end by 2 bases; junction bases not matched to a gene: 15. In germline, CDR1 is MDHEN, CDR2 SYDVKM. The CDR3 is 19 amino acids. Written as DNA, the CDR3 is TGTGCCAGCAGTTCTCCGACGATTTCCGACAGGGGGGCCTACAATGAGCAGTTCTTC. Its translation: CASSSPTISDRGAYNEQFF. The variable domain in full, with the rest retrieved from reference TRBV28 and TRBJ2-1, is DVKVTQSSRYLVKRTGEKVFLECVQDMDHENMFWYRQDPGLGLRLIYFSYDVKMKEKGDIPEGYSVSREKKERFSLILESASTNQTSMYLCASSSPTISDRGAYNEQFFGPGTRLTVL.

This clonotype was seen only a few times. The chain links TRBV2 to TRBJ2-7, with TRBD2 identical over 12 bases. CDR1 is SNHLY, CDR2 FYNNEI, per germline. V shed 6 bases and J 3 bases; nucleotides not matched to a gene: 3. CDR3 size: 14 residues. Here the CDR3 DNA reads TGTGCCAGCAGATGGACTAGCGGGATCTACGAGCAGTACTTC. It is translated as CASRWTSGIYEQYF.

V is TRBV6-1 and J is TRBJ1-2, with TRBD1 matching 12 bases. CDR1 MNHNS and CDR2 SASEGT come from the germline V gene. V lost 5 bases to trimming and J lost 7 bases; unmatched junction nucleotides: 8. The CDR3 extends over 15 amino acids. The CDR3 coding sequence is TGTGCCAGCAGTCTCGTGGGACAGGGGGCGGTTGGCTACACCTTC. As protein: CASSLVGQGAVGYTF.

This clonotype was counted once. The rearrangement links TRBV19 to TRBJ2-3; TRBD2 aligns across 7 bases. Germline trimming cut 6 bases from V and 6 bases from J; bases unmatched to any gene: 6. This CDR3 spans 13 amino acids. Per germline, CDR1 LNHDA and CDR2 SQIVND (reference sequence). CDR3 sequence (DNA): TGTGCCAGTAGGGGGAGGGGTTCGGATACGCAGTATTTT. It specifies CASRGRGSDTQYF. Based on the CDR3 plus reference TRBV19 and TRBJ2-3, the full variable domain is DGGITQSPKYLFRKEGQNVTLSCEQNLNHDAMYWYRQDPGQGLRLIYYSQIVNDFQKGDIAEGYSVSREKKESFPLTVTSAQKNPTAFYLCASRGRGSDTQYFGPGTRLTVL.

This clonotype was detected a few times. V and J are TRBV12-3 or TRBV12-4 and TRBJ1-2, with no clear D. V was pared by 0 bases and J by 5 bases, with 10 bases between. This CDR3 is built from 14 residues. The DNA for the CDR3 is TGTGCCAGCAGTTTAGCGGCGGGGAGGTATGGCTACACCTTC. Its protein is CASSLAAGRYGYTF.

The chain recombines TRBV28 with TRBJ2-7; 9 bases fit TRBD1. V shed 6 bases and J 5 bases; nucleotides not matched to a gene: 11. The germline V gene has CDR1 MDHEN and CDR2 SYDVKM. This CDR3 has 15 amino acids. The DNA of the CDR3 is TGTGCCAGCAGGACGACAGGGGGGGATGCCCACGAGCAGTACTTC. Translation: CASRTTGGDAHEQYF.